The 13 T cell receptor beta chains below come from one sample, sequenced in a study of T-cell reconstitution after alpha-beta-depleted transplantation in children. Unique molecular identifiers were used in preparing the TCRbeta library. TCRdb recomputed calls from the PCR reads with MiXCR, one row per CDR3 protein. In the table there are under 70,000 distinct CDR3 sequences, 9.5% to 13% of which are singletons. The material was PBMCs, obtained before TCRalphabeta/CD19-depleted stem cell transplant. The receptors stem from a boy under 18 with acute myeloid leukemia, due to receive a stem cell transplant.

This clonotype came up many times. The chain employs TRBV7-9 and TRBJ1-5; possibly TRBD1 for D (6 bases). Trimming stripped 5 bases from V and 3 bases from J, with 14 bases between. This CDR3 has 15 amino acids. Germline V lookup: CDR1 SEHNR, CDR2 FQNEAQ (reference sequence). Here the CDR3 reads CASSAQGGPNQPQHF. CDR3 bases: TGTGCCAGCAGCGCACAGGGAGGGCCCAATCAGCCCCAGCATTTT.

The V call is TRBV9, the J call TRBJ2-7, with D possibly being TRBD1 (5 bases). Trimming removed 0 bases at V and 9 bases at J, with 22 bases between. Germline-derived CDR1 and CDR2 are SGDLS and YYNGEE. The CDR3 spans 16 residues. CDR3 residues: CASSVATGSWASGQYF. The CDR3 DNA follows: TGTGCCAGCAGCGTAGCTACAGGTTCATGGGCCTCCGGGCAGTACTTC.

This clonotype was observed a few times. This chain connects TRBV12-3 or TRBV12-4 to TRBJ1-1, with TRBD1 matching over 8 bases. The junction had 5 bases not matched to a gene; V was cut back by 5 bases and J by 0 bases. This CDR3 comprises 15 residues. The CDR3 loop is CASSPTGALNTEAFF. CDR3 DNA: TGTGCCAGCAGTCCGACAGGGGCTCTGAACACTGAAGCTTTCTTT.

This clonotype came up many times. The genes are TRBV5-1 and TRBJ1-5; the match to TRBD1 covers 7 bases. V shed 4 bases and J 6 bases; nucleotides not matched to a gene: 7. The CDR3 has 14 amino acids. Germline V CDR1 and CDR2: SGHRS, YFSETQ. Written as DNA, the CDR3 is TGCGCCAGCAGCCCCGACAGGGCTGCTCAGCCCCAGCATTTT. As protein: CASSPDRAAQPQHF.

The V call is TRBV29-1, the J call TRBJ2-3; tentative D call: TRBD2 (5 bases). Germline CDR1 and CDR2: SQVTM and ANQGSEA. V shed 0 bases and J shed 5 bases, with 12 bases lying between them. The CDR3 is 14 amino acids. Here the CDR3 reads CSVEDQAGRDTQYF. CDR3 DNA sequence: TGCAGCGTTGAAGACCAGGCGGGTCGAGATACGCAGTATTTT.

This clonotype is a singleton in its sample. A much larger clone differs from this one at a single base, so this may be a read error. The V and J genes are TRBV7-2 and TRBJ2-7; no reliable D call. V was cut by 2 bases and J by 2 bases, with 10 bases left in between. Germline V gene lookup returns CDR1 SGHTA and CDR2 FQGNSA. The CDR3 is made up of 14 amino acids. The CDR3 DNA sequence: TGTGCCAGCAGCTTAACGGGTTTGGCCTACGAGCAGTACTTC. Amino acid sequence: CASSLTGLAYEQYF.

This clonotype was seen many times. The J gene is TRBJ2-3, the V gene TRBV6-5; perhaps TRBD1 as D (6 bases). V was cut by 6 bases and J by 7 bases, with 14 bases left in between. This CDR3 contains 13 residues. Germline CDR1 is MNHEY and CDR2 is SVGAGI. CDR3 sequence reads: CASSRYRENTQYF. In DNA, the CDR3 is TGTGCCAGCAGCCGATACAGGGAAAATACGCAGTATTTT.

This clonotype was recorded many times. J is TRBJ2-1 and V is TRBV7-3; a weak D match, TRBD1 (6 bases). The CDR3 loop spans 15 amino acids. Trimming stripped 5 bases from V and 5 bases from J, with 16 bases between. Per germline, CDR1 SGHTA and CDR2 FQGTGA. CDR3 protein: CASSQTGRGNNEQFF. As DNA, the CDR3 is TGTGCCAGCAGCCAAACGGGCAGGGGTAACAATGAGCAGTTCTTC.

This clonotype was counted many times. The CDR3 region is CSASVAAYDEQFF. The DNA for the CDR3 is TGCAGTGCTAGTGTGGCGGCTTATGATGAGCAGTTCTTC. The chain has TRBV20-1 and TRBJ2-1; D gene uncertain. Germline loops: CDR1 DFQATT, CDR2 SNEGSKA (reference sequence). The V gene lost 3 bases and the J gene lost 8 bases, with 14 bases spanning the gap. This CDR3 region has 13 residues.

This clonotype was detected many times. This chain links TRBV5-1 with TRBJ2-3, with 7 bases matching TRBD2. The ends lost 1 base at V and 5 bases at J; junction bases unmatched: 13. The CDR3 contains 17 residues. Per the germline V gene, CDR1 is SGHRS and CDR2 is YFSETQ. CDR3: CASSLNTAGAGGDTQYF. In DNA, the CDR3 is TGCGCCAGCAGCTTGAATACGGCGGGAGCCGGGGGAGATACGCAGTATTTT.

This chain uses TRBV4-2 with TRBJ2-5, with 9 bases aligning to TRBD2. The V and J ends lost 2 bases and 5 bases, in that order; junction bases with no gene match: 3. Germline CDR1 LGHNA, CDR2 YNFKEQ. The CDR3 is made up of 14 amino acids. The CDR3 nucleotides are TGTGCCAGCAGCCAACTAGCGGGGACGGAGACCCAGTACTTC. Residues: CASSQLAGTETQYF.

This clonotype was seen ten or more times. The J gene is TRBJ2-7, the V gene TRBV20-1; 11 nucleotides agree with TRBD1. CDR1 DFQATT and CDR2 SNEGSKA come from the germline V gene (reference sequence). This CDR3 contains 17 residues. V dropped 2 bases and J dropped 0; count of bases not matched to a gene: 9. In DNA, the CDR3 is TGCAGTGCTAGAAGGACTACCGGACAGGGGGCCTCCTACGAGCAGTACTTC. This gives the protein CSARRTTGQGASYEQYF.

The table lists this clonotype with many counts. J is TRBJ2-5 and V is TRBV6-4; 11 bases line up with TRBD1. Germline V gene data show CDR1 as MRHNA and CDR2 as SNTAGT. The ends lost 6 bases at V and 5 bases at J; junction bases unmatched: 8. CDR3 size: 15 residues. The CDR3 loop reads CASSRGQGVGETQYF. DNA of the CDR3: TGTGCCAGCAGCCGGGGACAGGGGGTCGGGGAGACCCAGTACTTC.